The rows below give T cell receptor beta chains drawn from one sample of a study of OX40 agonist ivuxolimab in advanced cancers. Data came from immunoSEQ multiplex PCR; TCRdb stores just in-frame clones and leaves some out. Among roughly 100,000 clones, roughly 95% were seen once, and the ten largest hold around 2%. The sample here was CD4+ or CD8+ T cells sorted from blood, taken in a trial of the OX40 agonist ivuxolimab. Receptors originate from an adult with an advanced solid tumor such as melanoma, head and neck, liver or kidney cancer. Each CDR3 is given with its conserved first and last residue. Fields, in order: V gene, clone size, D gene, J gene, CDR3 protein, CDR3 DNA. D genes are given only for firm matches. Clone size is not always given. Where it is, it says once, few, many or a class for expanded clones.

TRBV11-2,once,TRBD1,TRBJ1-2,CASSWDRDGYTF,TGTGCCAGCAGCTGGGACAGAGATGGCTACACCTTC
TRBV5-4,-,-,TRBJ2-7,CASSQAGTSYEQYF,TGTGCCAGCAGCCAGGCAGGGACATCTTACGAGCAGTACTTC
TRBV9,-,TRBD1,TRBJ2-5,CASSEGQGEETQYF,TGTGCCAGCAGCGAGGGACAGGGAGAGGAGACCCAGTACTTC
TRBV2,-,-,TRBJ1-6,CATDGQDSPLHF,TGTGCCACCGACGGGCAGGATTCACCCCTCCACTTT
TRBV28,-,-,TRBJ2-7,CASSYPVLGRYEQYF,TGTGCCAGCAGTTACCCGGTTTTGGGCAGATACGAGCAGTACTTC
TRBV7-9,-,-,TRBJ2-7,CASSLQLAATYEQYF,TGTGCCAGCAGCTTACAACTAGCAGCAACCTACGAGCAGTACTTC
TRBV5-4,-,-,TRBJ2-7,CASSLGREQYF,TGTGCCAGCAGCTTGGGCAGAGAGCAGTACTTC
TRBV7-3,few,-,TRBJ2-3,CASSVGGTDTQYF,TGTGCCAGCAGCGTGGGGGGCACAGATACGCAGTATTTT
TRBV27,once,-,TRBJ1-3,CASSTGTSGNTIYF,TGTGCCAGCAGTACCGGGACATCTGGAAACACCATATATTTT
TRBV14,-,-,TRBJ1-1,CASSQDHRPGTNTEAFF,TGTGCCAGCAGCCAAGATCATCGTCCGGGGACGAACACTGAAGCTTTCTTT
TRBV7-6,-,-,TRBJ1-1,CASSSVPDTEAFF,TGTGCCAGCAGCTCTGTCCCAGACACTGAAGCTTTCTTT
TRBV9,-,-,TRBJ2-7,CASSVMVETYEQYF,TGTGCCAGCAGCGTAATGGTGGAAACCTACGAGCAGTACTTC
TRBV5-1,-,-,TRBJ2-5,CASSSDDSALLETQYF,TGCGCCAGCAGCTCCGACGACTCCGCTCTATTGGAGACCCAGTACTTC
TRBV2,-,-,TRBJ1-6,CASSPGPGTGHNSPLHF,TGTGCCAGCAGCCCAGGTCCTGGGACCGGACATAATTCACCCCTCCACTTT
TRBV27,-,TRBD2,TRBJ2-1,CASSSWSREGLDEQFF,TGTGCCAGCAGTTCTTGGTCGCGGGAGGGCCTGGATGAGCAGTTCTTC
TRBV7-9,-,-,TRBJ1-5,CASSLHNQPQHF,TGTGCCAGCAGCTTGCACAATCAGCCCCAGCATTTT
TRBV7-8,-,TRBD1,TRBJ1-1,CASSKQGGLSTEAFF,TGTGCCAGCAGCAAACAGGGGGGCCTTAGTACTGAAGCTTTCTTT
TRBV13,-,-,TRBJ1-2,CASSSIDSPYGYTF,TGTGCCAGCAGCTCAATCGACAGCCCCTATGGCTACACCTTC
TRBV9,-,-,TRBJ2-6,CASSDTSGANVLTF,TGTGCCAGCAGCGACACGTCTGGGGCCAACGTCCTGACTTTC
TRBV5-6,-,-,TRBJ2-1,CASSLSRYNEQFF,TGTGCCAGCAGCTTGTCCAGATACAATGAGCAGTTCTTC
TRBV7-2,-,TRBD1,TRBJ1-2,CASSSGTGGRNYGYTF,TGTGCCAGCAGTTCCGGGACAGGGGGCAGAAACTATGGCTACACCTTC
TRBV2,-,TRBD1,TRBJ1-2,CASRGTGWDYGYTF,TGTGCCAGCAGAGGGACAGGGTGGGACTATGGCTACACCTTC
TRBV19,-,-,TRBJ1-1,CACWGRRGVNTEAFF,TGTGCCTGTTGGGGAAGACGGGGGGTGAACACTGAAGCTTTCTTT
TRBV27,-,TRBD2,TRBJ2-3,CASSYGAGATDTQYF,TGTGCCAGCAGCTACGGGGCGGGAGCAACAGATACGCAGTATTTT
TRBV4-1,once,-,TRBJ2-7,CASSQDHGAPYEQYF,TGCGCCAGCAGCCAAGATCATGGGGCACCCTACGAGCAGTACTTC
TRBV18,-,TRBD2,TRBJ2-7,CASSPTGGSDYEQYF,TGTGCCAGCTCACCCACAGGCGGGAGTGACTACGAGCAGTACTTC
TRBV18,-,-,TRBJ1-3,CASSPSLGEDLSGNTIYF,TGTGCCAGCTCACCAAGCCTAGGTGAGGACCTCTCTGGAAACACCATATATTTT
TRBV19,-,-,TRBJ2-1,CASSILGEQFF,TGTGCCAGTAGTATACTTGGTGAGCAGTTCTTC
TRBV7-7,-,TRBD2,TRBJ2-1,CASSLAAASGGAEQFF,TGTGCCAGCAGCTTAGCGGCGGCTAGCGGGGGTGCTGAGCAGTTCTTC
TRBV2,once,TRBD2,TRBJ2-5,CASSVQRGASAAQYF,TGTGCCAGCAGTGTCCAGCGGGGGGCCTCGGCGGCCCAGTACTTC
TRBV28,-,-,TRBJ2-7,CASSSPTKPYEQYF,TGTGCCAGCAGTTCGCCCACCAAACCCTACGAGCAGTACTTC
TRBV5-4,-,-,TRBJ1-3,CASSSGVFGNTIYF,TGTGCCAGCAGCAGTGGGGTTTTCGGAAACACCATATATTTT
TRBV28,-,-,TRBJ2-6,CASGVGAGLSGANVLTF,TGTGCCAGCGGAGTGGGGGCTGGGTTGTCTGGGGCCAACGTCCTGACTTTC
TRBV6-6,-,-,TRBJ2-1,CASSSGLDWNEQFF,TGTGCCAGCAGTTCCGGGCTAGATTGGAATGAGCAGTTCTTC
TRBV27,-,-,TRBJ2-1,CASSSRVVNEQFF,TGTGCCAGCAGTAGCAGAGTGGTGAATGAGCAGTTCTTC
TRBV9,-,-,TRBJ2-7,CASSVGDRPSYEQYF,TGTGCCAGCAGCGTCGGTGACAGGCCGAGCTACGAGCAGTACTTC
TRBV6-1,-,TRBD1,TRBJ2-7,CASPGTGFYEQYF,TGTGCCAGCCCCGGGACAGGGTTTTACGAGCAGTACTTC
TRBV7-9,-,-,TRBJ2-5,CASSLVPRDETQYF,TGTGCCAGCAGCTTAGTCCCCCGCGATGAGACCCAGTACTTC
TRBV5-1,-,TRBD2,TRBJ2-7,CASSFGGASYEQYF,TGCGCCAGCAGCTTCGGGGGGGCCTCCTACGAGCAGTACTTC
TRBV9,-,TRBD2,TRBJ2-7,CASSEGTSGISYEQYF,TGTGCCAGCAGCGAGGGGACTAGCGGTATCTCCTACGAGCAGTACTTC
TRBV28,-,TRBD2,TRBJ2-1,CASSWTSGGGNEQFF,TGTGCCAGCAGTTGGACTAGCGGGGGAGGCAATGAGCAGTTCTTC
TRBV27,-,-,TRBJ2-1,CASSFTGSSSYNEQFF,TGTGCCAGCAGTTTTACGGGGTCGAGCTCCTACAATGAGCAGTTCTTC
TRBV2,-,TRBD2,TRBJ2-3,CASSVGAGGPNTQYF,TGTGCCAGCAGTGTCGGAGCGGGGGGACCCAATACGCAGTATTTT
TRBV14,-,TRBD1,TRBJ2-7,CASSQAGTASMNWQYF,TGTGCCAGCAGCCAGGCCGGGACAGCCAGTATGAACTGGCAGTACTTC
TRBV27,-,-,TRBJ2-7,CASRKGGSYEQYF,TGTGCCAGCAGAAAGGGGGGTAGTTACGAGCAGTACTTC
TRBV21-1,-,-,TRBJ1-6,CASSKARDNSPLHF,TGTGCCAGCAGCAAAGCGCGGGACAATTCACCCCTCCACTTT
TRBV19,-,TRBD2,TRBJ2-7,CASSQGTSVNEQYF,TGTGCCAGTAGTCAAGGGACTAGCGTCAACGAGCAGTACTTC
TRBV5-1,-,-,TRBJ2-1,CASSLGQRGNEQFF,TGCGCCAGCAGCTTAGGGCAGAGGGGTAATGAGCAGTTCTTC
TRBV15,-,TRBD1,TRBJ2-1,CATSSPRDSPFTSTNEQFF,TGTGCCACCAGCAGCCCTCGGGACAGCCCTTTCACCAGCACTAATGAGCAGTTCTTC
TRBV5-6,-,TRBD1,TRBJ1-6,CASSVAAGQGNSPLHF,TGTGCCAGCAGCGTGGCGGCCGGACAGGGAAATTCACCCCTCCACTTT